This paragraph covers one TCR beta chain sequence. Its antigen is currently not known. One end of the junction varies from germline; a read error may be responsible. The sample carries other DNA sequences with the same CDR3. TCRbeta CDR3 regions were amplified from genomic DNA using the immunoSEQ Assay, a bias-controlled multiplex PCR. The source study handled its data this way. The number of nucleated cells in each sample was estimated by amplification of reference gene primers within the assay. Sequence reads were collapsed and filtered to measure the absolute abundance of every unique TCRbeta CDR3 rearrangement. For each sample, productive Simpson clonality was calculated by taking the square root of Simpson's diversity index across productive rearrangements. TCRdb provides this immuneACCESS table in a form limited to in-frame rearrangements. Some clones are lacking; in checked studies, under half of them reflect an unresolved V gene, and why the rest are absent is not known. That table supplies the V and J calls and clone size; D and trimming were determined from the DNA. This sample is represented by approximately 140,000 clones; about 88% of them were singletons. Of the sample, about 2.5% is held by the ten largest clones.

Enrolling through a virtual design, the prospective study's participants ranged in age from roughly 18 to 95 years and lived across about two dozen United States geographic areas. In the prospective study, cohorts were assigned on the basis of participant-reported clinical history obtained from a screening survey and a study questionnaire. For ImmuneRACE Cohort 3, a participant was defined as recovered based on two consecutive negative NP/OP PCR tests, clearance by a healthcare professional, or resolution of symptoms. Mobile phlebotomists in the prospective study collected whole blood, serum and a nasopharyngeal or oropharyngeal swab from every participant. Additional blood draws and questionnaires over an approximately 2-month period could optionally be provided by prospective study participants. Prospective study blood samples were shipped either frozen or at room temperature before DNA extraction.

The data derive from a study of blood T cell repertoires in COVID-19 (dated by TCRdb to 2019 to 2021). With respect to the entire study: Samples from collaborators originated in the United States, Italy and Spain and spanned both the acute and convalescent phases of COVID-19. The prospective study material was composed of cDNA or gDNA derived from T cells, B-cell-depleted T cells, or PBMCs. Subjects who had been exposed to COVID-19, were actively infected with it, or had recovered from it provided the deeply sampled blood TCRbeta repertoires that made up the dataset. The repertoires were made available in a free public database intended to serve as a resource for research on the immune response to SARS-CoV-2. The samples were drawn from the first 160 participants of the ongoing ImmuneRACE study and from 1,200 or so subjects provided by 6 global collaborators. Nearly every sample came with metadata listing a de-identified subject ID, COVID-19 status, age in years and sex. Where available, HLA class I and class II types were obtained from metadata supplied by the sample provider rather than from assay-based typing. Paper-wide results and their limitations: The amount of clinical and demographic metadata varied by source and participant and was provided uncurated.

The CDR3 runs 16 amino acids, cysteine and phenylalanine included. Kept here is only the CDR3 DNA, which spans 48 bases and is read in frame from base 1. In the germline V gene, CDR1 corresponds to SQVTM and CDR2 to ANQGSEA. Material for sequencing was PBMCs or T cells enriched from blood (not recorded which). The V gene is TRBV29-1 and the J gene is TRBJ1-1; TRBD1 lines up with 8 middle nucleotides. This TCR was sampled from a woman in her 50s who had recovered from COVID-19. The sequenced DNA is TGCAGCGTTGAATGGGTGACAGGGGTCTCGAACACTGAAGCCTTCTTT. Translation gives CSVEWVTGVSNTEAFF.